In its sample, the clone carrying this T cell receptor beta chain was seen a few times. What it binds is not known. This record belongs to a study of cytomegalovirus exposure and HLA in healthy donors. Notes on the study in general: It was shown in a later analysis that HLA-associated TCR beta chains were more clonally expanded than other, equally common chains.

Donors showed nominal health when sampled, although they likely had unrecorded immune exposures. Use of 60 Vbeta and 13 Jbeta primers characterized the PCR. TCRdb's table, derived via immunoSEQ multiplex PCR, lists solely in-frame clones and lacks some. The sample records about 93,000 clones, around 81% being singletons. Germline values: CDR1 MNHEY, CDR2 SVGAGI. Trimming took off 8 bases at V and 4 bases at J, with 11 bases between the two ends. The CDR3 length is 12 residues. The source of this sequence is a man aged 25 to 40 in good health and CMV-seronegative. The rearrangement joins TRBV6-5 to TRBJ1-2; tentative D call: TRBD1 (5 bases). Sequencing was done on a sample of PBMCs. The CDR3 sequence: CASGGGSYGYTF. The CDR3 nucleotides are TGTGCCAGCGGGGGGGGGAGCTATGGCTACACCTTC.